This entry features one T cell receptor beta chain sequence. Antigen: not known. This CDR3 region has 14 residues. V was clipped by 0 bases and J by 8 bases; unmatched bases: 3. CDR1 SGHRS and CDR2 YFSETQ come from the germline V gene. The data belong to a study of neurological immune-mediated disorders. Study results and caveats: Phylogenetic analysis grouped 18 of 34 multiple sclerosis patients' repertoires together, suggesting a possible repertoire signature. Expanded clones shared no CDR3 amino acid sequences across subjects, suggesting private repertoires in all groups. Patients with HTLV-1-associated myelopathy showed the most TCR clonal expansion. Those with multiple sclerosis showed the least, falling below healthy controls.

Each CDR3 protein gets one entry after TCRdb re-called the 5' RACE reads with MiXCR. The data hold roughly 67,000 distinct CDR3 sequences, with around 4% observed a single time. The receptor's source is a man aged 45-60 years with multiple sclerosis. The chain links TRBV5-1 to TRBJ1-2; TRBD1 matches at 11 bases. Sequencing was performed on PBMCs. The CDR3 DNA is TGCGCCAGCAGCTTGGTCGGGACAGGGGGAGGCTACACCTTC. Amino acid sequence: CASSLVGTGGGYTF.